This is a list of T cell receptor beta chains from one sample in a study of response to subunit inactivated influenza vaccine. TCRdb re-called the RT-PCR reads through MiXCR, storing one row per CDR3 protein. The data hold about 700,000 distinct CDR3 sequences, with approximately 14% observed a single time. Sequencing was performed on PBMCs from blood, taken 14 to 15 days before vaccination. These receptors all stem from a man aged 50 or older who received an inactivated influenza vaccine. Each CDR3 is given with its conserved first and last residue.

V	J	CDR3
TRBV4-2	TRBJ2-5	CASSQVGQETQYF
TRBV28	TRBJ1-5	CASGSDSNQPQHF
TRBV7-7	TRBJ2-1	CASSPGTSGRASYNEQFF
TRBV28	TRBJ2-7	CASRLRDYEQYF
TRBV3-1	TRBJ2-1	CASSQDWNGASSYNEQFF
TRBV11-2	TRBJ1-1	CASSLWDGNTEAFF
TRBV14	TRBJ1-4	CASSHETDTESTNEKLFF
TRBV24-1	TRBJ2-5	CATSDIGTRETQYF
TRBV6-5	TRBJ2-7	CASSYSWTQSSYEQYF
TRBV7-9	TRBJ2-1	CASSLSLVNEQFF